This is a list of T cell receptor beta chains from one sample in a study of lymphopenia after photon versus proton radiotherapy. Data came from immunoSEQ multiplex PCR; TCRdb stores just in-frame clones and leaves some out. The profile shows over 50,000 clones, roughly 86% of them singletons. The source was peripheral blood, collected from a patient treated with photon-based radiotherapy. The source is a man aged 35 to 55 with gastric cancer. CDR3s include the opening cysteine and the closing phenylalanine or tryptophan.

v_gene: TRBV6-5; CDR3aa: CASSWDGDRGADTQYF
v_gene: TRBV19; CDR3aa: CASSMGSLSGLSFRSTEAFF
v_gene: TRBV7-9; CDR3aa: CASSPRGDPEVATIYF
v_gene: TRBV1; CDR3aa: CTSSHLPGTSGDTGELFF
v_gene: TRBV5-5; CDR3aa: CASSFSGNTEAFF
v_gene: TRBV7-9; CDR3aa: CASSLVGTEETQYF
v_gene: TRBV7-2; CDR3aa: CASSSPGINYGYTF
v_gene: TRBV6-1; CDR3aa: CASSHSGANVLTF
v_gene: TRBV5-5; CDR3aa: CASSLGDRHSGANVLTF
v_gene: TRBV6-6; CDR3aa: CASSGGTRLYNEQFF
v_gene: TRBV7-9; CDR3aa: CASSRGQGVLYGYTF
v_gene: TRBV6-1; CDR3aa: CASSEAGQGGVEQYF
v_gene: TRBV7-8; CDR3aa: CASSLSGTGTSYEQYF
v_gene: TRBV7-2; CDR3aa: CASSRWDGSSYNSPLHF
v_gene: TRBV7-3; CDR3aa: CASSLAQGNTEAFF
v_gene: TRBV14; CDR3aa: CASSPNLSSGNTIYF
v_gene: TRBV10-3; CDR3aa: CAITAGSEQYF
v_gene: TRBV7-8; CDR3aa: CASSLAGGYEQYF
v_gene: TRBV5-8; CDR3aa: CASSQRAGVETQYF
v_gene: TRBV6-1; CDR3aa: CASSELGHSPLHF
v_gene: TRBV27; CDR3aa: CASSLWAPGDQPQHF
v_gene: TRBV19; CDR3aa: CASSIGPGRTDTQYF
v_gene: TRBV9; CDR3aa: CASSVMPTTGPETQYF
v_gene: TRBV5-4; CDR3aa: CASSSPGREYGYTF
v_gene: TRBV5-4; CDR3aa: CASSWGTSGPTGELFF
v_gene: TRBV7-6; CDR3aa: CASSLGGTGDYGYTF
v_gene: TRBV7-2; CDR3aa: CASSPQPGQKFDIQYF
v_gene: TRBV6-5; CDR3aa: CASRDSVSYNEQFF
v_gene: TRBV19; CDR3aa: CASSRELTPWTEAFF
v_gene: TRBV6-5; CDR3aa: CASRSSYEQYF
v_gene: TRBV10-2; CDR3aa: CASSRQGSNQPQHF
v_gene: TRBV27; CDR3aa: CASSPRQGGTYEQYF
v_gene: TRBV21-1; CDR3aa: CASSKGRYGERGRMSFLSNQPQHF
v_gene: TRBV27; CDR3aa: CASSLLGRSNQPQHF
v_gene: TRBV5-5; CDR3aa: CASSWGTTDTQYF
v_gene: TRBV4-1; CDR3aa: CASSQTGRTLYGYTF
v_gene: TRBV18; CDR3aa: CASSPATKSRELFF
v_gene: TRBV27; CDR3aa: CASSFVGGGDGGTDTQYF
v_gene: TRBV18; CDR3aa: CASSPPGRGRTEAFF
v_gene: TRBV5-1; CDR3aa: CASSSSLMGQGRGEKLFF
v_gene: TRBV7-9; CDR3aa: CASSPLPGLAGETQYF
v_gene: TRBV6-1; CDR3aa: CASSEEGFTGSGTSGLSSTDTQYF
v_gene: TRBV7-3; CDR3aa: CASSPRGENSPLHF
v_gene: TRBV2; CDR3aa: CASTELSWNTEAFF
v_gene: TRBV5-1; CDR3aa: CASSSYGTSDTGELFF
v_gene: TRBV25-1; CDR3aa: CASRGNEKLFF
v_gene: TRBV25-1; CDR3aa: CASSSGDSYEQYF
v_gene: TRBV7-3; CDR3aa: CASSLMGTRSDSPLHF
v_gene: TRBV4-3; CDR3aa: CASSPGFSLTDTQYF
v_gene: TRBV4-3; CDR3aa: CASSQDLIQTGFVEKLFF
v_gene: TRBV7-3; CDR3aa: CASSLPGTAAFF
v_gene: TRBV5-4; CDR3aa: CASSFGGITEAFF
v_gene: TRBV6-5; CDR3aa: CASSTGTNYGYTF
v_gene: TRBV10-3; CDR3aa: CATETGGSGNTIYF
v_gene: TRBV11-1; CDR3aa: CASSPLETGVVGQETQYF
v_gene: TRBV11-3; CDR3aa: CASSLEGGTDTQYF
v_gene: TRBV6-1; CDR3aa: CASSGQHNQPQHF
v_gene: TRBV7-9; CDR3aa: CASEPPHRGTDTQYF
v_gene: TRBV2; CDR3aa: CASSVWDSSNNEQFF
v_gene: TRBV2; CDR3aa: CASSAGTGSIQPQHF